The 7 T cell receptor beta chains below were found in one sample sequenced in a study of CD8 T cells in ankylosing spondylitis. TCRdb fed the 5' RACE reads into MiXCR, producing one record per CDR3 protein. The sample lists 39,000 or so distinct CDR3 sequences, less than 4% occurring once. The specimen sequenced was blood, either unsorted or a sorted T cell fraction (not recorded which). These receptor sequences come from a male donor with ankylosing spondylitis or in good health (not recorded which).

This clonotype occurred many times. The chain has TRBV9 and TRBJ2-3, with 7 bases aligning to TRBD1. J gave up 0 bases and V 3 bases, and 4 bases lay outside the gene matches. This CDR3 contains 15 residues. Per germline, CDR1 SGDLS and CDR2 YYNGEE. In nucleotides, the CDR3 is TGTGCCAGCAGCGCGACAGGGAGTAGCACAGATACGCAGTATTTT. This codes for CASSATGSSTDTQYF.

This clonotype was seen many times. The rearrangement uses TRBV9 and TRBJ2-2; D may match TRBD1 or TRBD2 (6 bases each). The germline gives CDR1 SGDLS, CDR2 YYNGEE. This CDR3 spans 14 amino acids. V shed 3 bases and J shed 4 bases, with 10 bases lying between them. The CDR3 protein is CASSGGATTGELFF. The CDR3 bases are TGTGCCAGCAGCGGGGGGGCTACCACCGGGGAGCTGTTTTTT.

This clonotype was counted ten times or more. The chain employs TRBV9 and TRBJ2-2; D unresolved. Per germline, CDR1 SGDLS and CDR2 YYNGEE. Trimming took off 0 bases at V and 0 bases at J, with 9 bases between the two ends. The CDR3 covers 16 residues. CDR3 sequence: CASSVGQNANTGELFF. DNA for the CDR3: TGTGCCAGCAGCGTAGGGCAGAACGCGAACACCGGGGAGCTGTTTTTT.

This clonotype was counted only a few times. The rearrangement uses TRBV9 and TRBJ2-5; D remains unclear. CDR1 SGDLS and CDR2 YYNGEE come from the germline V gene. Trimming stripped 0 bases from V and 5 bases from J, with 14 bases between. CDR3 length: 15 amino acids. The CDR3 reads CASSVGARLSETQYF. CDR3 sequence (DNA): TGTGCCAGCAGCGTAGGGGCGAGGCTGTCGGAGACCCAGTACTTC. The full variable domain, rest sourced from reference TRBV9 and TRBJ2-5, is DSGVTQTPKHLITATGQRVTLRCSPRSGDLSVYWYQQSLDQGLQFLIQYYNGEERAKGNILERFSAQQFPDLHSELNLSSLELGDSALYFCASSVGARLSETQYFGPGTRLLVL.

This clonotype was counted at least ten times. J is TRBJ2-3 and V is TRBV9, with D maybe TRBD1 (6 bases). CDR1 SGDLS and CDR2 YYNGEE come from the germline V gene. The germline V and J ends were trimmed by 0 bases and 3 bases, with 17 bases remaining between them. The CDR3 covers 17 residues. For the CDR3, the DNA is TGTGCCAGCAGCGTAGGGCCGGGACACCGAATAACAGATACGCAGTATTTT. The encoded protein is CASSVGPGHRITDTQYF.

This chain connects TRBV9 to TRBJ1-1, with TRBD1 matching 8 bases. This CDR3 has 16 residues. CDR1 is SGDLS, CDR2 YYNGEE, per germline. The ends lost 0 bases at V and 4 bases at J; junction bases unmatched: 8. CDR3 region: CASSVVTGASLTEAFF. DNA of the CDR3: TGTGCCAGCAGCGTAGTGACAGGGGCGTCTCTCACTGAAGCTTTCTTT.

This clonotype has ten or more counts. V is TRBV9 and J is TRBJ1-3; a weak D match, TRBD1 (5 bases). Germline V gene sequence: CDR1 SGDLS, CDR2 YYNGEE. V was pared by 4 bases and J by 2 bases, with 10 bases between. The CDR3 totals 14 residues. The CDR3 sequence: CASSYRDAGNTIYF. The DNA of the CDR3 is TGTGCCAGCAGCTACCGGGACGCTGGAAACACCATATATTTT.